The rows below give T cell receptor beta chains drawn from one sample of a study of blood T cell repertoires in COVID-19. The table came from immunoSEQ multiplex PCR; TCRdb's copy has only in-frame clones and leaves some out. The table has about 100,000 clones, more than 75% seen once. The sequencing input was peripheral blood. The receptors were gathered from a human donor in a cohort sampled during active COVID-19. CDR3s include the opening cysteine and the closing phenylalanine or tryptophan. The D gene is left open where the match is weak. Size tells how often a clone was seen (once, few, many) or the class of an expanded clone, and some rows leave it out.

d_gene,v_gene,j_gene,abundance,CDR3nt,CDR3aa
.,TRBV2,TRBJ1-1,.,TGTGCCAGCAGTGAAGCGTTCCGACCTCCAGGGTCTGAAGCTTTCTTT,CASSEAFRPPGSEAFF
.,TRBV25-1,TRBJ2-1,.,TGTGCCAGCAGTGATTTCACGTCCCCCAGCTACAATGAGCAGTTCTTC,CASSDFTSPSYNEQFF
TRBD2,TRBV7-8,TRBJ2-3,once,TGTGCCAGCGGGCCCAGACTAGCGAGCTACACAGATACGCAGTATTTT,CASGPRLASYTDTQYF
.,TRBV5-1,TRBJ2-7,.,TGCGCCAGCAGCTTGAGGGGCCCACCCTACGAGCAGTACTTC,CASSLRGPPYEQYF
TRBD1,TRBV5-3,TRBJ2-2,.,TGTGCCAGAAGCTTACGGGACAGGGGAAGCGGGGAGCTGTTTTTT,CARSLRDRGSGELFF
TRBD2,TRBV18,TRBJ2-1,.,TGTGCCAGCTCACCACCGTCTAGCGGGGGTTTCTACAATGAGCAGTTCTTC,CASSPPSSGGFYNEQFF
.,TRBV7-2,TRBJ2-1,few,TGTGCCAGCAGCTCCTTGGGGGGGCCGGGTAATGAGCAGTTCTTC,CASSSLGGPGNEQFF
TRBD1,TRBV19,TRBJ1-2,.,TGTGCCAGTAGTGTCGGACAGGGGCCTAACTATGGCTACACCTTC,CASSVGQGPNYGYTF
.,TRBV6-5,TRBJ1-1,.,TGTGCCAGCAGTTACAAAGGGGGAAACACTGAAGCTTTCTTT,CASSYKGGNTEAFF
.,TRBV20-1,TRBJ2-1,.,TGCAGTGCTAGCGCGACAGAGCAGTTCTTC,CSASATEQFF
TRBD1,TRBV5-4,TRBJ2-7,.,TGTGCCAGCAGCAGGGCCGGGACAGCCTACGAGCAGTACTTC,CASSRAGTAYEQYF
TRBD2,TRBV3-1/TRBV3-2,TRBJ2-2,few,TGTGCCAGCAGCCGACGGACTAGCGTAGCCGGGGAGCTGTTTTTT,CASSRRTSVAGELFF
.,TRBV4-3,TRBJ2-6,.,TGCGCCAGCAGCTATTCTGGGGCCAACGTCCTGACTTTC,CASSYSGANVLTF
TRBD2,TRBV6-4,TRBJ2-2,.,TGTGCCAGCAGTCGACTAGCGGGGGGGCCTAACACCGGGGAGCTGTTTTTT,CASSRLAGGPNTGELFF
.,TRBV5-1,TRBJ1-1,.,TGCGCCAGCAGCTCCGGACATATCACTGAAGCTTTCTTT,CASSSGHITEAFF
TRBD2,TRBV28,TRBJ2-3,.,TGTGCCAGCACCTGGGGCTCTTGGGGGGGTTCAACAGATACGCAGTATTTT,CASTWGSWGGSTDTQYF
TRBD1,TRBV19,TRBJ1-5,.,TGTGCCAGTAGTGTCGAGGGGACAGGGGATCAGCCCCAGCATTTT,CASSVEGTGDQPQHF
TRBD1,TRBV2,TRBJ1-1,.,TGTGCCAGCAGTGACCGGACAGGGATTACTGAAGCTTTCTTT,CASSDRTGITEAFF
TRBD1,TRBV5-5,TRBJ1-2,.,TGTGCCAGCAGCACAGGGGCAAACACAGGCTACACCTTC,CASSTGANTGYTF
TRBD1,TRBV19,TRBJ2-2,once,TGTGCCAGTAGCACAGGGGGCGCCGGCACCGGGGAGCTGTTTTTT,CASSTGGAGTGELFF
TRBD1,TRBV6-5,TRBJ2-2,.,TGTGCCAGCAGTATGACGACAGGGACGACCGGGGAGCTGTTTTTT,CASSMTTGTTGELFF
TRBD2,TRBV4-1,TRBJ2-1,once,TGCGCCAGCAGCCACGGACTAGCGGGAAACAATGAGCAGTTCTTC,CASSHGLAGNNEQFF
.,TRBV29-1,TRBJ2-2,.,TGCAGCGTCTCAAGGTTGACAGGCACCGGGGAGCTGTTTTTT,CSVSRLTGTGELFF
TRBD1,TRBV24-1,TRBJ2-2,few,TGTGCCACCAGTGACACACAGGGGGCCGGGGAGCTGTTTTTT,CATSDTQGAGELFF
TRBD2,TRBV18,TRBJ2-7,.,TGTGCCAGCTCACCACCCCTCCTAGCGGGGGGATGCTCCTACGAGCAGTACTTC,CASSPPLLAGGCSYEQYF
.,TRBV5-1,TRBJ2-1,.,TGCGCCAGCAGCTTGGACAGGGACACTGAGCAGTTCTTC,CASSLDRDTEQFF
TRBD2,TRBV7-2,TRBJ2-5,.,TGTGCCAGCAGCTTTAGCGGGGGGCCCCAAGAGACCCAGTACTTC,CASSFSGGPQETQYF
.,TRBV6-6,TRBJ2-3,.,TGTGCCAGCAGTTACGACAGGAGCACAGATACGCAGTATTTT,CASSYDRSTDTQYF
.,TRBV19,TRBJ1-1,.,TGTGCCAGGCAGGGGCAGAACACTGAAGCTTTCTTT,CARQGQNTEAFF
.,TRBV30,TRBJ2-7,.,TGTGCCTGGGATCACAACAGGGTCGAGCAGTACTTC,CAWDHNRVEQYF
.,TRBV19,TRBJ2-3,.,TGTGCCACCGCGGGTTCTAGCACAGATACGCAGTATTTT,CATAGSSTDTQYF
.,TRBV6-6,TRBJ2-5,.,TGTGCCAGCACCGCGGGACTTTCGGACCAAGAGACCCAGTACTTC,CASTAGLSDQETQYF
TRBD1,TRBV5-1,TRBJ2-1,.,TGCGCCAGCAGCGTTGGACCGAGGACAGGGAGGAATGAGCAGTTCTTC,CASSVGPRTGRNEQFF
.,TRBV6-4,TRBJ2-7,once,TGTGCCAGCAGTGACTCAAGGGGATCCGAGCAGTACTTC,CASSDSRGSEQYF
TRBD2,TRBV7-9,TRBJ2-3,once,TGTGCCAGCAGCTTAGCGTTGTCCGGGAGGGCAGATACGCAGTATTTT,CASSLALSGRADTQYF
TRBD1,TRBV6-2/TRBV6-3,TRBJ1-5,.,TGTGCCAGCAGCCGGGGACAGGGGGTTAGCAATCAGCCCCAGCATTTT,CASSRGQGVSNQPQHF
.,TRBV10-3,TRBJ1-2,.,TGTGCCACCACACCGGGGGAGAGGAAAGGCTACACCTTC,CATTPGERKGYTF
.,TRBV6-5,TRBJ2-7,few,TGTGCCAGCAGGGCTCCTAGCTCCTACGAGCAGTACTTC,CASRAPSSYEQYF
.,TRBV12-3/TRBV12-4,TRBJ1-5,.,TGTGCCAGCAGTTTAGTCGGTCAGCCCCAGCATTTT,CASSLVGQPQHF
.,TRBV5-1,TRBJ2-6,.,TGCGCCAGCAGCGTAGACCCGCGGGGGGCCAACGTCCTGACTTTC,CASSVDPRGANVLTF
TRBD1,TRBV19,TRBJ1-5,.,TGTGCCAGTAGATCTCCGGGACAGGGTGGCAATCAGCCCCAGCATTTT,CASRSPGQGGNQPQHF
TRBD1,TRBV10-1,TRBJ2-1,.,TGCGCCAGCAGGGGGGGGACAGGGGCCTACAATGAGCAGTTCTTC,CASRGGTGAYNEQFF
.,TRBV18,TRBJ2-7,.,TGTGCCAGCTCACCCAACGGCGCAGAGGGGCAGTACTTC,CASSPNGAEGQYF
.,TRBV30,TRBJ2-6,.,TGTGCCTGGAGTGGGTCTCGTGGTTGGGAGGCCGTCCTGACTTTC,CAWSGSRGWEAVLTF
.,TRBV6-5,TRBJ1-6,.,TGTGCCAGCAGTTACTCACTGGACACTAAAATTTCACCCCTCCACTTT,CASSYSLDTKISPLHF
TRBD2,TRBV10-2,TRBJ2-3,.,TGCGCCAGCAGTGAAGGGGCTAGCGGGAGTGTGGATACGCAGTATTTT,CASSEGASGSVDTQYF
.,TRBV9,TRBJ1-3,few,TGTGCCAGCAGCGTAGACCGATACTCTACCATATATTTT,CASSVDRYSTIYF
TRBD1,TRBV7-8,TRBJ2-4,.,TGTGCCAGCAGCTCCGGACAGGATGTTGGCATTCAGTACTTC,CASSSGQDVGIQYF
TRBD1,TRBV10-3,TRBJ1-4,.,TGTGCCATCAGTTCCGGGACAGGGAATGAAAAACTGTTTTTT,CAISSGTGNEKLFF
.,TRBV18,TRBJ2-1,.,TGTGCCAGCTCACCAGCCAACAGACAGGTTCCGAATTACAATGAGCAGTTCTTC,CASSPANRQVPNYNEQFF
.,TRBV18,TRBJ2-2,.,TGTGCCAGCTCACCACCGTATCGTGGGGAGCTGTTTTTT,CASSPPYRGELFF
.,TRBV5-1,TRBJ2-3,.,TGCGCCAGCAGCTTGGGATCTCCGCGGGATACGCAGTATTTT,CASSLGSPRDTQYF
.,TRBV5-1,TRBJ2-2,.,TGCGCCAGCAGCATACCAGGGAACACCGGGGAGCTGTTTTTT,CASSIPGNTGELFF
.,TRBV6-5,TRBJ1-2,.,TGTGCCAGCAGCGACCTCAGACAGTATGGCTACACCTTC,CASSDLRQYGYTF